The 12 T cell receptor beta chains listed next were all sequenced from one sample in a study of OX40 agonist ivuxolimab in advanced cancers. Assay: immunoSEQ multiplex PCR; the TCRdb copy retains only in-frame clones and omits some. The data contain fewer than 80,000 clones, 85% of them seen just once; the ten biggest clones take up roughly 6.1%. The starting material was CD4+ or CD8+ T cells sorted from blood, obtained in a trial of the OX40 agonist ivuxolimab. The receptors were sampled from an adult with an advanced solid tumor such as melanoma, head and neck, liver or kidney cancer.

To note about this clone: This clone may be a read error of a much larger clone one base away. This CDR3 is also generated by other DNA sequences in the sample. The V call is TRBV4-3, the J call TRBJ1-5; D is perhaps TRBD1 (5 bases). The V end lost 0 bases, the J end lost 0 bases, and 6 bases lay between the germline ends. The CDR3 runs to 15 residues. Germline V lookup: CDR1 LGHNA, CDR2 YSLEER. The chain's CDR3 is CASSQDGHSNQPQHF. Here the CDR3 DNA reads TGCGCCAGCAGCCAAGACGGACATAGCAATCAGCCCCAGCATTTT.

The chain combines TRBV7-3 with TRBJ2-1, with D maybe TRBD2 (8 bases). V gave up 7 bases and J gave up 0 bases, with 19 bases separating them. The V gene's germline CDR1 is SGHTA and CDR2 FQGTGA. The CDR3 runs to 17 residues. In DNA form, the CDR3 reads TGTGCCAGCAAAAAGGGGGCGGGAGGAAGCTCCTACAATGAGCAGTTCTTC. Translated, it gives CASKKGAGGSSYNEQFF.

V and J are TRBV7-9 and TRBJ1-2, with D tentatively TRBD1 (5 bases). CDR3 length: 13 residues. Germline values: CDR1 SEHNR, CDR2 FQNEAQ (reference sequence). V gave up 5 bases and J gave up 3 bases, with 10 bases separating them. The CDR3 sequence is CASSQQEHYGYTF. The CDR3 DNA follows: TGTGCCAGCAGCCAACAGGAACACTATGGCTACACCTTC.

As concerns this clone: Compared with germline, one end of the junction differs, possibly owing to a read error. This chain joins TRBV14 and TRBJ1-2; D is possibly TRBD1 (6 bases). The CDR3 contains 14 residues. Germline V gene sequence: CDR1 SGHDN, CDR2 FVKESK. The CDR3 sequence: CASSPYGGRGFILF. CDR3 nucleotides: TGTGCCAGCAGCCCCTACGGGGGGCGAGGCTTTATCCTCTTC.

The rearrangement links TRBV9 to TRBJ2-1; TRBD2 matches at 9 bases. J lost 4 bases, V lost 2 bases, and 4 bases had no gene match. The CDR3 runs to 15 residues. Germline V gene sequence: CDR1 SGDLS, CDR2 YYNGEE. CDR3 DNA: TGTGCCAGCAGCGTTAGCGGGAGTGTTTACAATGAGCAGTTCTTC. This gives the protein CASSVSGSVYNEQFF. The entire variable domain, with the rest obtained from reference TRBV9 and TRBJ2-1, is as follows: DSGVTQTPKHLITATGQRVTLRCSPRSGDLSVYWYQQSLDQGLQFLIQYYNGEERAKGNILERFSAQQFPDLHSELNLSSLELGDSALYFCASSVSGSVYNEQFFGPGTRLTVL.

The chain recombines TRBV29-1 with TRBJ2-5, with TRBD2 identical over 7 bases. This CDR3 has 13 amino acids. The V and J ends lost 4 bases and 5 bases, in that order; junction bases with no gene match: 7. Germline CDR1 and CDR2: SQVTM and ANQGSEA. CDR3 nucleotides: TGCAGCGTTGGGGCGGGAGCACTGGAGACCCAGTACTTC. It translates to CSVGAGALETQYF.

This chain uses TRBV4-2 with TRBJ2-2, with D perhaps TRBD2 (6 bases). The V end was cut by 3 bases, the J end by 5 bases, with 13 bases between. The V gene's germline CDR1 is LGHNA and CDR2 YNFKEQ. The CDR3 sequence is 15 residues long. CDR3 sequence reads: CASSQRSGETGELFF. CDR3 DNA: TGTGCCAGCAGCCAGAGGTCGGGAGAGACCGGGGAGCTGTTTTTT.

The chain uses TRBV18 and TRBJ2-3; no firm D call. The ends were cut back, 0 bases at V and 2 bases at J, with 15 bases in the middle. This CDR3 is 17 amino acids long. Germline values: CDR1 KGHSH, CDR2 LQKENI. The CDR3 reads CASSPPSPDFNTDTQYF. CDR3 nucleotide sequence: TGTGCCAGCTCACCACCTTCCCCAGACTTCAACACAGATACGCAGTATTTT.

This clone has just a few counts. This sequence joins TRBV7-3 and TRBJ1-6; a possible D gene is TRBD1 (5 bases). Deletions cut 3 bases from V and 7 bases from J, with 10 bases between. CDR1 and CDR2 (germline): SGHTA, FQGTGA. The CDR3 has 14 residues. For the CDR3, the DNA is TGTGCCAGCAGCTTCGGGACTAGGAATTCACCCCTCCACTTT. Translation gives CASSFGTRNSPLHF.

The chain recombines TRBV2 with TRBJ2-5; no clear D gene. V shed 4 bases and J shed 0 bases, with 6 bases lying between them. The germline V gene encodes CDR1 SNHLY and CDR2 FYNNEI. The CDR3 length is 13 residues. The CDR3 region has the DNA TGTGCCAGCAGTGGGGCAGACCAAGAGACCCAGTACTTC. It is translated as CASSGADQETQYF.

This clone was seen only a few times. The rearrangement uses TRBV9 and TRBJ2-2, with TRBD2 matching over 10 bases. Germline V gene data show CDR1 as SGDLS and CDR2 as YYNGEE. The CDR3 sequence is 16 residues long. The V and J ends lost 0 bases and 5 bases, in that order; junction bases with no gene match: 4. CDR3 DNA: TGTGCCAGCAGCGTAGGCCTAGCGGGAGAGACCGGGGAGCTGTTTTTT. Its protein is CASSVGLAGETGELFF.

This chain uses TRBV5-5 with TRBJ2-5; D is tentatively TRBD1 or TRBD2 (6 bases each). V was cut by 7 bases and J by 2 bases, with 12 bases left in between. CDR3 size: 13 residues. Germline values: CDR1 SGHKS, CDR2 YYEKEE (reference sequence). The CDR3 loop is CASERGAQETQYF. CDR3 nucleotide sequence: TGTGCCAGCGAGAGGGGGGCTCAAGAGACCCAGTACTTC.